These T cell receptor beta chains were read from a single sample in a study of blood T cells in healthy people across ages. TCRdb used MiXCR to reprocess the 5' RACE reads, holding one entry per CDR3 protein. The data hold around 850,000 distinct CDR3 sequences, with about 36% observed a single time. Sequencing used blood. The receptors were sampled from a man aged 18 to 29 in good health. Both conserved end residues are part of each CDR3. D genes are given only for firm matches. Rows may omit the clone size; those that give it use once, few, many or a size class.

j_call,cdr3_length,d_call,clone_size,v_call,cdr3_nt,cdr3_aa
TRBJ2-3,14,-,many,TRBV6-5,TGTGCCAGCAGTTACGGCGGACCCACAGATACGCAGTATTTT,CASSYGGPTDTQYF
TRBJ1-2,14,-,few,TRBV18,TGTGCCAGCTCACCAGGCCCAGGTTCCTATGGCTACACCTTC,CASSPGPGSYGYTF
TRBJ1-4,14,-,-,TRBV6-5,TGTGCCAGCAGTTACAGGGCGTATAATGAAAAACTGTTTTTT,CASSYRAYNEKLFF
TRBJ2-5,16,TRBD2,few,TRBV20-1,TGCAGTGCTAGAGACCCGACTAGCGGGCGCCAAGAGACCCAGTACTTC,CSARDPTSGRQETQYF
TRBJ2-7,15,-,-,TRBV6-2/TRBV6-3,TGTGCCAGCAGTATCCCGGCAGGGCTCGCCTACGAGCAGTACTTC,CASSIPAGLAYEQYF
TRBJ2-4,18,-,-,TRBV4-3,TGCGTCAGCAGCCAAGATCTTTATGGAGGCAGGGTTGGGTACATTCAGTACTTC,CVSSQDLYGGRVGYIQYF
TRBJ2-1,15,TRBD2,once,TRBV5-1,TGCGCCTGCAGCTTGGAAGCGGGGGGGAACAATGAGCAGTTCTTC,CACSLEAGGNNEQFF
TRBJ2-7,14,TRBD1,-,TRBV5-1,TGCGCCAGCAGCCCTCGACAGGGTGACGGCGAGCAGTACTTC,CASSPRQGDGEQYF
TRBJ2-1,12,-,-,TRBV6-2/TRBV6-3,TGTGCCAGCAGTAAGGCCGCCAATGAGCAGTTCTTC,CASSKAANEQFF
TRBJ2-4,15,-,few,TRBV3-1,TGTGCCAGCAGCCAGGGAAGTGGGGCCAAAAACATTCAGTACTTC,CASSQGSGAKNIQYF
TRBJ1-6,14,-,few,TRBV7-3,TGTGCCAGCAGCACAGTACCCTATAATTCACCCCTCCACTTT,CASSTVPYNSPLHF
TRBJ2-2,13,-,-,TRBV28,TGTGCCAGCAGTGGAGCCAACACCGGGGAGCTGTTTTTT,CASSGANTGELFF
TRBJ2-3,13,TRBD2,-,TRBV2,TGTGCCAGCAGACTGGCGGGGGGAAATACGCAGTATTTT,CASRLAGGNTQYF
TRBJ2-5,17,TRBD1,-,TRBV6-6,TGTGCCAGCAGTTCCCTAAACAGGGGGCAACCGAAAGAGACCCAGTACTTC,CASSSLNRGQPKETQYF
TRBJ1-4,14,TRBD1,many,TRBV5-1,TGCGCCAGCAGCCACAGGGGAGTGAATGAAAAACTGTTTTTT,CASSHRGVNEKLFF
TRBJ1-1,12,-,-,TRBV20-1,TGCAGTGCCAGGACGGACGGAGGTGGGGCTTTCTTT,CSARTDGGGAFF
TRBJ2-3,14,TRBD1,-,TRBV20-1,TGCAGTGTTAGAACAGGGGAGATCACAGATACGCAGTATTTT,CSVRTGEITDTQYF
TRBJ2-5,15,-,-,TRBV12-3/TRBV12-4,TGTGCCAGTCTGCGCCAGGGCAGTTTTCAAGAGACCCGGTACTTC,CASLRQGSFQETRYF
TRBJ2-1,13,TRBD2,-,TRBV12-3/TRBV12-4,TGTGCCAGCAGTATCGGGACTAGATATGAGCAGTTCTTC,CASSIGTRYEQFF
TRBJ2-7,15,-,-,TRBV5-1,TGCGCCAGCAGCTTGATGAGATTCCCTACCTACGAGCAGTACTTC,CASSLMRFPTYEQYF
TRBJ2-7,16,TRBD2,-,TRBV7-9,TGTGCCATTCCACTAGCGGGGGGCCTCTCCTACAATGAGCAGTACTTC,CAIPLAGGLSYNEQYF
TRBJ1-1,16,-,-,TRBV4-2,TGTGCCAGCAGCCAAGACGTAGGGCAACTGAACACTGAAGCTTTCTTT,CASSQDVGQLNTEAFF
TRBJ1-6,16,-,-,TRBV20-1,TGCAGTGCTGGAGATCAGAAGGGACGCCTCCGAAAGGCCCCCCACTTT,CSAGDQKGRLRKAPHF
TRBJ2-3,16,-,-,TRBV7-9,TGTGCCAGCAGCCCCCGGGACTCCGTAACGGTAAATACGCAGTATTTT,CASSPRDSVTVNTQYF
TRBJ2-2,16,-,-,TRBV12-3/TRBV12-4,TGTGCCAGCAGTTTAGGGTCCGGGACAACCACCGGGGAGCTGTTTTTT,CASSLGSGTTTGELFF
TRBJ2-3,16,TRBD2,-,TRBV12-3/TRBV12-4,TGTGCCAGCACCCTCGGGACTAGCGGGGGGGAAGATACGCAGTATTTT,CASTLGTSGGEDTQYF
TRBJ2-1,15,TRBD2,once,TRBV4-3,TGCGCCAGCAGCCAAGGCGGGGGGGCGATCAATGAGCAGTTCTTC,CASSQGGGAINEQFF
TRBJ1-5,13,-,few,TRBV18,TGTGCCAGCTCACCACCTACAGGGAAGCCCCAGCATTTT,CASSPPTGKPQHF
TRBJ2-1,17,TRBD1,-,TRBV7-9,TGTGCCAGCAACCATCCTGGGGGACAGGCAACTCACAATGAGCAGTTCTTC,CASNHPGGQATHNEQFF
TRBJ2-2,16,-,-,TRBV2,TGTGCCAGCAGCATCTCAGGGAACTATGACACCGGGGAGCTGTTTTTT,CASSISGNYDTGELFF
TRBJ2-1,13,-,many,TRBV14,TGCGCCAGCAGCCAAGATTATAACAATGAGCAGTTCTTC,CASSQDYNNEQFF
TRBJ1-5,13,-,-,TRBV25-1,TGTGCCAGCAGTGAAGGGTGGAATCAGCCCCAGCATTTT,CASSEGWNQPQHF
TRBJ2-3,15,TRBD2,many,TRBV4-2,TGTGCCAGCAGCCAAGAGCTAGCGGGGGGGCAGACGCAGTATTTT,CASSQELAGGQTQYF
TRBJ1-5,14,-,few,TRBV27,TGTGCCAGCGGGCCAGGGATTTGGAATCAGCCCCAGCATTTT,CASGPGIWNQPQHF
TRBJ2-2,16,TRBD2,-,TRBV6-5,TGTGCCAGCAGCCCCAGCGGGGGCCTCTACACCGGGGAGCTGTTTTTT,CASSPSGGLYTGELFF
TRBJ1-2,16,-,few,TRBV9,TGTGCCAGCAGCGTAGATGGGGCAGGATCTAACTATGGCTACACCTTC,CASSVDGAGSNYGYTF
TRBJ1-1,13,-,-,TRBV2,TGTGCCAGCAGTGAATGGGGATTCACTGAAGCTTTCTTT,CASSEWGFTEAFF
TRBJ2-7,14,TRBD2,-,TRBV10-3,TGTGCCATCCGGGGGGGGGCCCCCACCTACGAGCAGTACTTC,CAIRGGAPTYEQYF
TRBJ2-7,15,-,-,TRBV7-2,TGTGCCAGCAGCTTAGCGGGACATAAGGACTACGAGCAGTACTTC,CASSLAGHKDYEQYF
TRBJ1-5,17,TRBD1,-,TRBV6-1,TGTGCCAGCAGGAGGTATGGACAGGGGGATAGCAATCAGCCCCAGCATTTT,CASRRYGQGDSNQPQHF
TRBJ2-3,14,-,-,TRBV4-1,TGCGCCAGCAGCCAAGAAGGGACCACAGATACGCAGTATTTT,CASSQEGTTDTQYF
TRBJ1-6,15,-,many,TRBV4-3,TGCGCCAGCAGCCAAGATCTGGCCAGTAATTCACCCCTCCACTTT,CASSQDLASNSPLHF
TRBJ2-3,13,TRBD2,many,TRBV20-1,TGCAGTGCTTGGCGGGGGGACCCAGATACGCAGTATTTT,CSAWRGDPDTQYF
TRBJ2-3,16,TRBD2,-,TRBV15,TGTGCCACCAGCAAGACTAGCGGGGAGAGCACAGATATGCAGTATTTT,CATSKTSGESTDMQYF
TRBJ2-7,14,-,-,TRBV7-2,TGTGCCAGCAGCTTAGAGCAGGGTAGCCATGAGCAGTACTTC,CASSLEQGSHEQYF
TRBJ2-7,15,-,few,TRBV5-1,TGCGCCAGCATCCCAGACCCAGGGGAGATGTACGAGCAGTACTTC,CASIPDPGEMYEQYF
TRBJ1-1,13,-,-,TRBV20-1,TGCAGGGGTGAGGGCCCGTCTAACACTGAAGCTTTCTTT,CRGEGPSNTEAFF
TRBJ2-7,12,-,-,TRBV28,TGTGCCAGCAGCTTCCGGAAGGGCGAGCAGTACTTC,CASSFRKGEQYF
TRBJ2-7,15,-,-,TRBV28,TGTGCCAGCAGTTTACGGGGCCCCACCCACTACGAGCAGTACTTC,CASSLRGPTHYEQYF
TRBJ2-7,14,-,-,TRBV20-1,TGCAGTGCTAGAGATAGGGTTGTTAACTACGAGCAGTACTTC,CSARDRVVNYEQYF
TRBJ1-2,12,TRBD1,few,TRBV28,TGTGCCGTGCCGGGACAGGGAGTTGGCTACACCTTC,CAVPGQGVGYTF
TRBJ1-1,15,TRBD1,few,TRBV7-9,TGTGCCAGCAGCTATAGACAGGGTTTGAACACTGAAGCTTTCTTT,CASSYRQGLNTEAFF
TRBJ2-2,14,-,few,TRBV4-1,TGCGCCAGCAGCCCTAAGTTGAGTACCGGGGAGCTGTTTTTT,CASSPKLSTGELFF
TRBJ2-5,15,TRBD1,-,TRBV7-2,TGTGCCAGCAGCTTTCAGGGGGCCCTCCAAGAGACCCAGTACTTC,CASSFQGALQETQYF